Listed here are 24 T cell receptor beta chains from one sample, sequenced in a study of T cells in Graves' hyperthyroidism and ophthalmopathy. RNA transcripts served as the template for amplifying TCR beta CDR3 regions. First-round RT-PCR with HTBI primers amplified the TCR CDR3 region. TCRdb re-derived calls from the multiplex PCR reads in MiXCR, one entry per CDR3 protein. The sample consists of over 700,000 distinct CDR3 sequences, about 19% of them appearing once. Sequencing was carried out using blood. The receptors originated from a woman in her forties or fifties with Graves' hyperthyroidism that later progressed to Graves' ophthalmopathy.

The V call is TRBV7-2, the J call TRBJ2-2; D unclear. The CDR3 length is 14 residues. Germline V gene data show CDR1 as SGHTA and CDR2 as FQGNSA. Trimming removed 4 bases at V and 6 bases at J, with 12 bases between. The CDR3: CASSSPGPPGELFF. DNA for the CDR3: TGTGCCAGCAGCTCCCCGGGCCCCCCCGGGGAGCTGTTTTTT.

J is TRBJ2-5 and V is TRBV7-3; 13 nucleotides align to TRBD2. CDR1 and CDR2 from the germline V gene are SGHTA and FQGTGA. V lost 4 bases and J lost 2; bases outside the gene matches: 7. This CDR3 contains 17 residues. Written as DNA, the CDR3 is TGTGCCAGCAGCTCCCGACTAGCGGGGGGCAAGCAAGAGACCCAGTACTTC. Amino acids: CASSSRLAGGKQETQYF.

This clonotype was seen at least ten times. The rearrangement links TRBV20-1 to TRBJ1-1; 10 bases agree with TRBD1. CDR3 length equals 15 residues. Losses at the gene ends were 8 bases for V and 7 bases for J; bases not matched to a gene: 16. CDR1 is DFQATT, CDR2 SNEGSKA, per germline (reference sequence). CDR3 sequence reads: CSTRSGGTGAVEAFF. CDR3 DNA: TGCAGTACACGATCCGGGGGGACAGGGGCTGTTGAAGCTTTCTTT.

The chain employs TRBV20-1 and TRBJ1-6; tentative D call: TRBD1 (5 bases). The CDR3 spans 16 residues. Germline assignment: CDR1 DFQATT and CDR2 SNEGSKA (reference sequence). Between the trimmed V and J ends, which lost 0 bases and 4 bases, there was a span of 13 bases. Written as DNA, the CDR3 is TGCAGTGCTAGAGATCTGGTGACAGCTTATAATTCACCCCTCCACTTT. This encodes CSARDLVTAYNSPLHF.

The V and J genes are TRBV5-4 and TRBJ1-1; maybe TRBD1 (6 bases). Trimming stripped 0 bases from V and 3 bases from J, with 15 bases between. This CDR3 has 16 amino acids. CDR1 is SGHNT, CDR2 YYREEE, per germline (reference sequence). This chain's CDR3 is CASSLVFRGRDTEAFF. In nucleotides, the CDR3 is TGTGCCAGCAGCTTGGTTTTCAGGGGAAGAGACACTGAAGCTTTCTTT.

This clonotype appeared a few times. This rearrangement joins TRBV27 to TRBJ1-2; D gene unclear. Germline-derived CDR1 and CDR2 are MNHEY and SMNVEV (reference sequence). Trimming shortened V by 8 bases and J by 8 bases, and 18 bases separated the two germline ends. This CDR3 has 13 residues. The DNA of the CDR3 is TGTGCCAGCGGACCTGGACGGGCGGCCGGCTACACCTTC. Its protein is CASGPGRAAGYTF.

This clonotype turned up a few times. V and J are TRBV6-5 and TRBJ1-2; 7 bases align to TRBD1. The CDR3 has 16 residues. CDR1 is MNHEY and CDR2 is SVGAGI in the germline V gene. The ends lost 0 bases at V and 0 bases at J; junction bases unmatched: 4. CDR3 region: CASSYSRGTANYGYTF. The CDR3 DNA follows: TGTGCCAGCAGTTACTCAAGGGGGACAGCTAACTATGGCTACACCTTC.

This clonotype was seen at least ten times. The rearrangement joins TRBV3-1 to TRBJ2-3, with D perhaps given as TRBD1 or TRBD2 (6 bases each). Germline CDR1 LGHDT, CDR2 YNNKEL (reference sequence). With 1 base removed from V and 3 bases from J, the gap between germline ends came to 8 bases. This CDR3 comprises 14 residues. The CDR3 reads CASSQVGGTDTQYF. The CDR3 nucleotides read TGTGCCAGCAGCCAAGTAGGGGGGACAGATACGCAGTATTTT.

The rearrangement uses TRBV4-1 and TRBJ2-5; weak D call: TRBD1 (5 bases). From germline, CDR1 is MGHRA and CDR2 YSYEKL. The CDR3 is 16 amino acids. V gave up 1 base and J gave up 0 bases, with 12 bases separating them. The CDR3 DNA follows: TGCGCCAGCAGCCAAGGCCAGGACACATACCAAGAGACCCAGTACTTC. This sequence encodes CASSQGQDTYQETQYF.

The chain employs TRBV6-1 and TRBJ1-1; no clear D gene. Germline CDR1 is MNHNS and CDR2 is SASEGT. V lost 7 bases, J lost 0 bases, and 12 bases lay in between. The CDR3 length is 14 residues. In nucleotides, the CDR3 is TGTGCCAGCAAACCAAGTCTTATGAACACTGAAGCTTTCTTT. Its protein product is CASKPSLMNTEAFF.

This chain links TRBV20-1 with TRBJ2-2; 8 positions agree with TRBD1. Trimming cost V 1 base and J 9 bases; bases outside gene matches: 4. Germline assignment: CDR1 DFQATT and CDR2 SNEGSKA (reference sequence). CDR3 length: 13 residues. DNA of the CDR3: TGCAGTGCTAGAGTGACAGGGGTTCGGGAGCTGTTTTTT. It specifies CSARVTGVRELFF.

This rearrangement joins TRBV27 to TRBJ2-7; D is perhaps TRBD1 or TRBD2 (5 bases each). Trimming removed 3 bases from V and 4 bases from J, with 13 bases in between. The CDR3 has 14 residues. CDR1 and CDR2 from the germline V gene are MNHEY and SMNVEV (reference sequence). CDR3 protein: CASSLGDGLYEQYF. CDR3 in DNA: TGTGCCAGCAGTTTGGGGGACGGTCTGTACGAGCAGTACTTC.

This clonotype was observed at least ten times. The chain uses TRBV12-3 or TRBV12-4 and TRBJ2-5, with D hard to call. Trimming left V 3 bases short and J 5 bases short, with 10 bases between. The CDR3 has 13 amino acids. The DNA for the CDR3 is TGTGCCAGCAGTTTGTGGACCGCGGAGACCCAGTACTTC. Protein: CASSLWTAETQYF.

V gene TRBV20-1 combines with J gene TRBJ2-3; the D gene is possibly TRBD2 (6 bases). V was clipped by 4 bases and J by 3 bases, with 17 bases between them. CDR3 length: 15 residues. Germline lookup yields CDR1 DFQATT and CDR2 SNEGSKA (reference sequence). Written as DNA, the CDR3 is TGCAGTGCTATGCAGGCCAGCGGGTATACAGATACGCAGTATTTT. Encoded protein: CSAMQASGYTDTQYF.

This clonotype was recorded at least ten times. The chain combines TRBV7-3 with TRBJ2-7; possible D gene TRBD1, 5 bases. CDR3 size: 12 residues. V lost 5 bases and J lost 5, with 10 bases in between. Germline V CDR1 and CDR2: SGHTA, FQGTGA. This chain's CDR3 is CASSPQGNEQYF. In DNA form, the CDR3 reads TGTGCCAGCAGCCCCCAGGGCAACGAGCAGTACTTC. The full variable domain, with the rest looked up from reference TRBV7-3 and TRBJ2-7, is GAGVSQTPSNKVTEKGKYVELRCDPISGHTALYWYRQSLGQGPEFLIYFQGTGAADDSGLPNDRFFAVRPEGSVSTLKIQRTERGDSAVYLCASSPQGNEQYFGPGTRLTVT.

A remark on this clonotype: A much larger clone differs by one base, so this may be a read error. The J gene is TRBJ1-2, the V gene TRBV5-1; no definite D call. Germline V gene sequence: CDR1 SGHRS, CDR2 YFSETQ. The V and J ends lost 0 bases and 3 bases respectively, with 12 bases between them. The length of the CDR3 is 15 residues. Here the CDR3 DNA reads TGCGCCAGCAGCTTGGCCGTCCGGGCCGACTATGGCTACACCTTC. Protein product: CASSLAVRADYGYTF.

The V call is TRBV3-1, the J call TRBJ2-3, with 7 positions matching TRBD1. This CDR3 spans 16 amino acids. Germline V gene data show CDR1 as LGHDT and CDR2 as YNNKEL (reference sequence). Trimming cost V 0 bases and J 3 bases; bases outside gene matches: 6. Here the CDR3 DNA reads TGTGCCAGCAGCCAAGATAAGGGACAGCGTACAGATACGCAGTATTTT. Translated: CASSQDKGQRTDTQYF.

This clonotype has more than one count but fewer than ten. The rearrangement joins TRBV2 to TRBJ1-2; 7 bases match TRBD1. Germline V lookup: CDR1 SNHLY, CDR2 FYNNEI. CDR3 length equals 13 residues. J lost 5 bases, V lost 5 bases, and 5 bases had no gene match. CDR3 region: CASSHPTGYGYTF. DNA of the CDR3: TGTGCCAGCAGTCATCCGACAGGGTATGGCTACACCTTC. The whole variable domain, filled in from reference TRBV2 and TRBJ1-2, reads EPEVTQTPSHQVTQMGQEVILRCVPISNHLYFYWYRQILGQKVEFLVSFYNNEISEKSEIFDDQFSVERPDGSNFTLKIRSTKLEDSAMYFCASSHPTGYGYTFGSGTRLTVV.

There are a few counts of this clonotype. V is TRBV4-2 and J is TRBJ1-1, with 8 bases aligning to TRBD1. J was trimmed by 4 bases and V by 4 bases; bases with no gene match: 5. Germline CDR1 LGHNA, CDR2 YNFKEQ. This CDR3 contains 14 residues. CDR3 coding DNA: TGTGCCAGCAGCCCCAGGGGGCTAACCACTGAAGCTTTCTTT. Translation gives CASSPRGLTTEAFF.

This clonotype was observed at least ten times. V gene TRBV12-3 or TRBV12-4 combines with J gene TRBJ2-3; 8 nucleotides agree with TRBD2. The CDR3 is 16 residues long. The V and J ends lost 7 bases and 0 bases, in that order; junction bases with no gene match: 9. CDR3: CASTVLAGRSTDTQYF. CDR3 sequence (DNA): TGTGCCAGCACCGTGTTAGCGGGGAGGAGCACAGATACGCAGTATTTT.

This clonotype showed up just a few times. The chain carries TRBV2 and TRBJ1-5, with D unresolved. Germline loops: CDR1 SNHLY, CDR2 FYNNEI. Trimming took 2 bases from V and 6 from J, leaving 14 bases between them. CDR3 length: 15 amino acids. The CDR3 DNA follows: TGTGCCAGCAGTGAAAGCATTTGGGAGGCTCAGCCCCAGCATTTT. This encodes CASSESIWEAQPQHF. The whole variable domain, remainder taken from reference TRBV2 and TRBJ1-5, is EPEVTQTPSHQVTQMGQEVILRCVPISNHLYFYWYRQILGQKVEFLVSFYNNEISEKSEIFDDQFSVERPDGSNFTLKIRSTKLEDSAMYFCASSESIWEAQPQHFGDGTRLSIL.

There are a few counts of this clonotype. This chain connects TRBV9 to TRBJ2-2, with TRBD1 as a possible D gene (7 bases). The CDR3 has 16 residues. The germline V gene has CDR1 SGDLS and CDR2 YYNGEE. V was trimmed by 0 bases and J by 8 bases, leaving 17 bases between them. The CDR3 coding sequence is TGTGCCAGCAGCGTAGAGTACAGGGGAGGAACTGGGGAGCTGTTTTTT. Translated, it gives CASSVEYRGGTGELFF.

The chain links TRBV7-8 to TRBJ1-6; D might be TRBD1 (6 bases). V lost 8 bases to trimming and J lost 10 bases, with 15 bases between them. The CDR3 has 13 residues. Germline lookup yields CDR1 SGHVS and CDR2 FQNEAQ. CDR3 amino acids: CASGWGGRSPLHF. The CDR3 nucleotides read TGTGCCAGCGGCTGGGGGGGGCGGTCACCCCTCCACTTT.

This clonotype was recorded many times. V and J are TRBV20-1 and TRBJ2-7; tentatively, D is TRBD2 (7 bases). CDR3 length: 14 residues. Between the trimmed V and J ends, which lost 5 bases and 5 bases, there was a span of 19 bases. Looked up from germline, CDR1 is DFQATT and CDR2 is SNEGSKA (reference sequence). The CDR3, as DNA: TGCAGTGCTGGAGGGGGGGGGGCCCGGAACGAGCAGTACTTC. Encoded protein: CSAGGGGARNEQYF.